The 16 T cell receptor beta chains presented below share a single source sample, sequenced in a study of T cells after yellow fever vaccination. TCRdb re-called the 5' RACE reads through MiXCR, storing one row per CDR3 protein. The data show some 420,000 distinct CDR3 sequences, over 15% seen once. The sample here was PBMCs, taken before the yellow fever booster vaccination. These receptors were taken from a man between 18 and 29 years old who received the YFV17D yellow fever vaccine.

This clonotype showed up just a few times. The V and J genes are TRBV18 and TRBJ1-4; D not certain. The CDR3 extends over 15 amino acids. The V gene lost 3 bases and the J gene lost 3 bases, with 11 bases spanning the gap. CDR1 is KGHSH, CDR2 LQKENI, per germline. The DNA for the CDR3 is TGTGCCAGCTCACCCCGTTCCGGGGCTAATGAAAAACTGTTTTTT. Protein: CASSPRSGANEKLFF.

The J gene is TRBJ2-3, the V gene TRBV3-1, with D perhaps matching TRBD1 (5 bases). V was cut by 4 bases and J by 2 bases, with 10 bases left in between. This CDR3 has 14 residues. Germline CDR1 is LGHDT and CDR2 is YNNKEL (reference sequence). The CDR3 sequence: CASSPMTATDTQYF. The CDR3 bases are TGTGCCAGCAGCCCAATGACAGCCACAGATACGCAGTATTTT.

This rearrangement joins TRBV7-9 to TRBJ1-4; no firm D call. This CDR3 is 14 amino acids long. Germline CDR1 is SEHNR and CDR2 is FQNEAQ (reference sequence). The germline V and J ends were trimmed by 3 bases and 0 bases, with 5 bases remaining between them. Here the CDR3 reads CASSLTPTNEKLFF. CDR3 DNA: TGTGCCAGCAGCTTGACACCAACTAATGAAAAACTGTTTTTT.

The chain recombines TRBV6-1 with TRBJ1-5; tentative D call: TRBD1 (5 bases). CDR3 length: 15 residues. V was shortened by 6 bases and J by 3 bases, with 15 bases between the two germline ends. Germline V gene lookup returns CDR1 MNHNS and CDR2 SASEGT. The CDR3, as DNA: TGTGCCAGCAGCGTACGAGGGGCGACCAATCAGCCCCAGCATTTT. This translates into CASSVRGATNQPQHF.

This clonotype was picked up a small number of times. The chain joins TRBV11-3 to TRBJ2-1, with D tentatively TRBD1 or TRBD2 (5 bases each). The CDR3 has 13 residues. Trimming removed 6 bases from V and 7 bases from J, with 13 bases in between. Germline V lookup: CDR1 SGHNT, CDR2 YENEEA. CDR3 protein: CASSLLRGNEQFF. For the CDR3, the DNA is TGTGCCAGCAGTTTATTGAGGGGTAATGAGCAGTTCTTC.

The CDR3 DNA is TGCGCCAGCACCTTATATCCGGCTAGCGGACGGTCGAACACCGGGGAGCTGTTTTTT. Its translation: CASTLYPASGRSNTGELFF. The chain links TRBV5-1 to TRBJ2-2, with 7 bases lining up with TRBD2. This CDR3 has 19 residues. Trimming cost V 6 bases and J 0 bases; bases outside gene matches: 17. The V gene's germline CDR1 is SGHRS and CDR2 YFSETQ.

This chain's CDR3 is CATSEDRGGTDIQYF. The CDR3 nucleotides read TGTGCCACCAGTGAGGACAGGGGTGGTACAGACATTCAGTACTTC. The chain uses TRBV24-1 and TRBJ2-4; 9 bases are shared with TRBD1. Per the germline V gene, CDR1 is KGHDR and CDR2 is SFDVKD. Losses at the gene ends were 4 bases for V and 8 bases for J; bases not matched to a gene: 8. This CDR3 is built from 15 residues.

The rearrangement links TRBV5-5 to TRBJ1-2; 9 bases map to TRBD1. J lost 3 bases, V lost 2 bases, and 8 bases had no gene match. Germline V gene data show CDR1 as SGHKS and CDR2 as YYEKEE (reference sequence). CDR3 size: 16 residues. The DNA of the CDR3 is TGTGCCAGCAGCTTAACAGGGGGCGATTTCGACTATGGCTACACCTTC. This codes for CASSLTGGDFDYGYTF.

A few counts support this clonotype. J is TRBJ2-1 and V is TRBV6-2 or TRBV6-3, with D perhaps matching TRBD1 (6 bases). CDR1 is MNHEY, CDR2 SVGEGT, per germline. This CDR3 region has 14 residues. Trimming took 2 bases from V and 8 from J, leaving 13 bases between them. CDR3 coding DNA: TGTGCCAGCAGTTACCCACAGGGCGCGTATGAGCAGTTCTTC. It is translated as CASSYPQGAYEQFF.

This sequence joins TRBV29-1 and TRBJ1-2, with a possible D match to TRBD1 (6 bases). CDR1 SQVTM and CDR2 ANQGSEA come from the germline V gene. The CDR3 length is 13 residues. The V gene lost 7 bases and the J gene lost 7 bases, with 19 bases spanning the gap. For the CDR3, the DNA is TGCAGCGCCCTCGACTGGGGGCCGGGTGGCTACACCTTC. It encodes CSALDWGPGGYTF.

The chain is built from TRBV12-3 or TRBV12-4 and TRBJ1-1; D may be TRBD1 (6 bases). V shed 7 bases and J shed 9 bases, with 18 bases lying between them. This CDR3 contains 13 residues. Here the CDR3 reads CASTSRDRSKAFF. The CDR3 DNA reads TGTGCCAGCACCTCCAGAGACAGGAGTAAAGCTTTCTTT.

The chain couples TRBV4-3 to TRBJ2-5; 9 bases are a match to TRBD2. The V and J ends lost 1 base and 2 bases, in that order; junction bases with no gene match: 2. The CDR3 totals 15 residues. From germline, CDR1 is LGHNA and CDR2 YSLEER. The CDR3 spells CASSQALAGQETQYF. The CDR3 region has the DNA TGCGCCAGCAGCCAAGCGCTAGCGGGGCAAGAGACCCAGTACTTC.

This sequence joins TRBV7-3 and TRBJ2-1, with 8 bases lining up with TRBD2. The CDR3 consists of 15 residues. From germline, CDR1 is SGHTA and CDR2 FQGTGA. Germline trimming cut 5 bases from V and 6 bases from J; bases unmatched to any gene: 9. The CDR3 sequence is CASSGSGGSSNEQFF. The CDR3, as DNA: TGTGCCAGCAGCGGAAGCGGGGGATCGAGCAATGAGCAGTTCTTC.

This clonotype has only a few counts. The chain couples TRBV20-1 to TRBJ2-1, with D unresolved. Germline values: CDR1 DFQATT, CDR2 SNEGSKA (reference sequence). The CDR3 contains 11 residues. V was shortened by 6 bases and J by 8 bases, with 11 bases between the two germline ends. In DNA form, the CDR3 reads TGCAGTGCCGGTCAGTCAGATGAGCAGTTCTTC. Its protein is CSAGQSDEQFF.

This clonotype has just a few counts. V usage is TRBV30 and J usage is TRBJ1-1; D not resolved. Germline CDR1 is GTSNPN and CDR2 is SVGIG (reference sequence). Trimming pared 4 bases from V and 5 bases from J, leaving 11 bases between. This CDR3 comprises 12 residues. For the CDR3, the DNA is TGTGCCTGGACGGAGTTGGGAACTGAAGCTTTCTTT. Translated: CAWTELGTEAFF. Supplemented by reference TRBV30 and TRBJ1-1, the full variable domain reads SQTIHQWPATLVQPVGSPLSLECTVEGTSNPNLYWYRQAAGRGLQLLFYSVGIGQISSEVPQNLSASRPQDRQFILSSKKLLLSDSGFYLCAWTELGTEAFFGQGTRLTVV.

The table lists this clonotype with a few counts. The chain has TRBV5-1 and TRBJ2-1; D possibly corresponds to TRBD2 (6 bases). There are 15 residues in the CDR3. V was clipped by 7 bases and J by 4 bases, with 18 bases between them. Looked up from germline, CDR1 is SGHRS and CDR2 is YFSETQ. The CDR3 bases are TGCGCCAGCTCTTTCGGCGGGGATAGTTACAATGAGCAGTTCTTC. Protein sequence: CASSFGGDSYNEQFF.